The present entry profiles one T cell receptor beta chain with its context. V shed 3 bases, J shed 1 base, and the junction held 8 bases outside the gene matches. The CDR3 spans 17 residues. CDR1 and CDR2 from the germline V gene are KGHSH and LQKENI. This entry comes from a study of blood T cell repertoires in COVID-19. Data came from immunoSEQ multiplex PCR; TCRdb stores just in-frame clones and leaves some out. The data show around 140,000 clones, 70% to 85% seen once. The sequencing sample was made of peripheral blood. The sequence was collected from a man aged 60 to 69 with active or convalescent COVID-19. The V call is TRBV18, the J call TRBJ2-4; 8 nucleotides agree with TRBD1. As DNA, the CDR3 is TGTGCCAGCTCACCCGTTTCAGGGGGCTTTGCCAAAAACATTCAGTACTTC. Translated, it gives CASSPVSGGFAKNIQYF.